This TCR beta chain appears in the sequencing data of a study of T cell repertoires in cytomegalovirus infection. Overall study context: Carrying CMV and the relevant HLA type showed in public TCR beta signatures.

The V gene end was trimmed by 4 bases and the J gene end by 2 bases; junction bases not matched to a gene: 5. Germline lookup yields CDR1 LNHDA and CDR2 SQIVND (reference sequence). This CDR3 contains 15 residues. One entry per CDR3 protein, called by TCRdb with MiXCR from the reads. The table records approximately 750,000 distinct CDR3 sequences, 35% of them present only once. The sequence was collected from a human donor in good health (CMV status not recorded). Some clones in this sample may be carry-over from other donors' samples. The sequenced sample was PBMCs. This chain joins TRBV19 and TRBJ1-1, with TRBD1 matching over 9 bases. CDR3 bases: TGTGCCAGTAGTAGACAGGGGGTCGGAAACACTGAAGCTTTCTTT. It encodes CASSRQGVGNTEAFF.